One and the same sample provided the 24 T cell receptor beta chains below, sequenced in a study of HIV-infected patients and healthy controls. Reverse transcription used around 500 ng RNA and constant-region primers for alpha and beta. Alpha and beta chain libraries were made separately by chain-specific third strand synthesis with multiplexing indices. MiXCR, applied by TCRdb to the 5' RACE reads, yields one record per CDR3 protein. Counted here are approximately 25,000 distinct CDR3 sequences, under 9% occurring once; the ten biggest clones make up 3% to 4.5%. No cell fractionation was done, so the repertoire covers all unsorted peripheral blood T cells. Sequenced sample: blood. All receptors come from an adult in good health.

In its sample, this clonotype was seen many times. The V and J genes are TRBV6-5 and TRBJ1-1, with 9 positions matching TRBD1. V gave up 6 bases and J gave up 2 bases; unmatched junction bases: 7. Germline V lookup: CDR1 MNHEY, CDR2 SVGAGI. There are 15 residues in the CDR3. CDR3 nucleotides: TGTGCCAGCAGAAAAAGGACAGGGGACAACACTGAAGCTTTCTTT. It yields the protein CASRKRTGDNTEAFF.

This clonotype showed up just a few times. CDR3 coding DNA: TGTGCCAGCAGCCTCTCCGGGCAGACAGACTATAGCAATCAGCCCCAGCATTTT. It encodes CASSLSGQTDYSNQPQHF. The chain uses TRBV3-1 and TRBJ1-5; a possible D gene is TRBD1 (5 bases). This CDR3 is built from 18 residues. Looked up from germline, CDR1 is LGHDT and CDR2 is YNNKEL (reference sequence). V was shortened by 4 bases and J by 0 bases, with 19 bases between the two germline ends.

This clonotype was observed a single time. A much larger clone lies a single base off, so this may be a read error. The genes are TRBV3-1 and TRBJ1-3, with 7 bases that match TRBD1. The CDR3 is made up of 16 amino acids. CDR1 is LGHDT and CDR2 is YNNKEL in the germline V gene (reference sequence). The CDR3 here is CVSSLPQGSSGNTIYF. CDR3 in DNA: TGTGTCAGCAGCCTTCCACAGGGGAGCTCTGGAAACACCATATATTTT.

The sample holds many counts of this clonotype. This chain joins TRBV29-1 and TRBJ2-7, with 7 bases that match TRBD1. V gave up 3 bases and J gave up 6 bases; unmatched junction bases: 5. Germline assignment: CDR1 SQVTM and CDR2 ANQGSEA. The CDR3 spans 12 residues. This CDR3 is CSVDLTGFEQYF. The CDR3 DNA sequence: TGCAGCGTTGACTTGACAGGGTTCGAGCAGTACTTC.

At least ten counts were recorded for this clonotype. The chain has TRBV28 and TRBJ2-3, with TRBD1 matching 7 bases. The CDR3 is 14 residues long. Germline lookup yields CDR1 MDHEN and CDR2 SYDVKM. V lost 6 bases and J lost 4; bases outside the gene matches: 7. The CDR3 DNA follows: TGTGCCAGCAGAAAGAGGGGGCTCCCAGATACGCAGTATTTT. Its protein product is CASRKRGLPDTQYF.

This clonotype was counted ten times or more. The V gene is TRBV28, the J gene TRBJ1-2; no reliable D call. The CDR3 sequence is 14 residues long. Deletions cut 5 bases from V and 4 bases from J, with 14 bases between. CDR1 is MDHEN, CDR2 SYDVKM, per germline. The CDR3 region has the DNA TGTGCCAGCAGTAACCCTGGAGAGGGCTATGGCTACACCTTC. Its translation is CASSNPGEGYGYTF.

This clonotype occurred many times. The chain carries TRBV25-1 and TRBJ2-5; D possibly corresponds to TRBD2 (5 bases). Germline CDR1 is MGHDK and CDR2 is SYGVNS. The V end lost 2 bases, the J end lost 1 base, and 14 bases lay between the germline ends. The CDR3 consists of 16 residues. In DNA form, the CDR3 reads TGTGCCAGCAGTGAAGGGAATAGACTATTCCAAGAGACCCAGTACTTC. Residues: CASSEGNRLFQETQYF.

This clonotype was counted many times. This chain connects TRBV6-2 or TRBV6-3 to TRBJ2-7, with a tentative D call TRBD2 (6 bases). Trimming left V 4 bases short and J 5 bases short, with 15 bases between. The length of the CDR3 is 14 residues. Germline loops: CDR1 MNHEY, CDR2 SVGEGT. CDR3 region: CASSWGTTGDEQYF. For the CDR3, the DNA is TGTGCCAGCAGTTGGGGTACTACGGGGGACGAGCAGTACTTC.

This clonotype was recorded many times. This chain connects TRBV10-2 to TRBJ1-5, with a tentative D call TRBD1 (6 bases). The CDR3 contains 16 residues. Trimming pared 3 bases from V and 1 base from J, leaving 13 bases between. Germline V gene lookup returns CDR1 WSHSY and CDR2 SAAADI. CDR3 residues: CASSDGGGGSNQPQHF. The CDR3 DNA follows: TGCGCCAGCAGTGATGGGGGCGGCGGGAGCAATCAGCCCCAGCATTTT.

In this sample, this clonotype turned up many times. V gene TRBV3-1 combines with J gene TRBJ1-6; a possible D gene is TRBD1 (5 bases). V was trimmed by 0 bases and J by 9 bases, leaving 12 bases between them. In germline, CDR1 is LGHDT, CDR2 YNNKEL (reference sequence). This CDR3 comprises 15 residues. The CDR3 nucleotides are TGTGCCAGCAGCCAAGATCGAACAGGTTTTTCACCCCTCCACTTT. Its protein is CASSQDRTGFSPLHF.

This clonotype was counted a few times. V and J are TRBV24-1 and TRBJ2-3; TRBD2 agrees at 9 bases. Germline CDR1 reads KGHDR; CDR2 reads SFDVKD. With 8 bases clipped from V and 2 bases from J, the junction kept 7 bases outside the gene matches. The CDR3 sequence is 15 residues long. CDR3 in DNA: TGTGCCACCAAAAGTGAGCGGGGGGACACAGATACGCAGTATTTT. Translating it yields CATKSERGDTDTQYF.

This clonotype has a count of ten or more. V and J are TRBV9 and TRBJ1-2; unclear D gene. CDR3 length equals 18 residues. Trimming left V 4 bases short and J 0 bases short, with 22 bases between. Germline loops: CDR1 SGDLS, CDR2 YYNGEE. The CDR3 DNA follows: TGTGCCAGCAGCCAGATGGACGAGAGGGCCAGCTCTAACTATGGCTACACCTTC. Amino acids: CASSQMDERASSNYGYTF. Full variable domain (rest looked up from reference TRBV9 and TRBJ1-2): DSGVTQTPKHLITATGQRVTLRCSPRSGDLSVYWYQQSLDQGLQFLIQYYNGEERAKGNILERFSAQQFPDLHSELNLSSLELGDSALYFCASSQMDERASSNYGYTFGSGTRLTVV.

At least ten counts were recorded for this clonotype. The V gene is TRBV3-1, the J gene TRBJ2-1, with unresolved D. Germline loops: CDR1 LGHDT, CDR2 YNNKEL (reference sequence). Trimming took off 4 bases at V and 9 bases at J, with 16 bases between the two ends. The CDR3 is 14 amino acids. CDR3 DNA sequence: TGTGCCAGCAGCCCCACCGGCGTGGGTCGTGAGCAGTTCTTC. Protein: CASSPTGVGREQFF.

This clonotype occurred many times. The rearrangement uses TRBV19 and TRBJ1-5; no definite D call. The length of the CDR3 is 14 residues. Trimming pared 1 base from V and 3 bases from J, leaving 7 bases between. The germline gives CDR1 LNHDA, CDR2 SQIVND (reference sequence). As DNA, the CDR3 is TGTGCCAGTAGTATAGGTCAGCTCAATCAGCCCCAGCATTTT. It codes for CASSIGQLNQPQHF. Combining the CDR3 with reference TRBV19 and TRBJ1-5 gives the whole variable domain DGGITQSPKYLFRKEGQNVTLSCEQNLNHDAMYWYRQDPGQGLRLIYYSQIVNDFQKGDIAEGYSVSREKKESFPLTVTSAQKNPTAFYLCASSIGQLNQPQHFGDGTRLSIL.

This clonotype was counted many times. The chain links TRBV7-6 to TRBJ1-1; D unresolved. V was trimmed by 6 bases and J by 0 bases, leaving 8 bases between them. The CDR3 runs 13 residues. Germline V CDR1 and CDR2: SGHVS, FNYEAQ. CDR3 nucleotide sequence: TGTGCCAGCAGTTCTCAGTTGAACACTGAAGCTTTCTTT. This encodes CASSSQLNTEAFF.

This clonotype was seen ten or more times. The gene calls are TRBV4-2 and TRBJ2-3, with D hard to call. V was pared by 2 bases and J by 2 bases, with 8 bases between. This CDR3 has 14 amino acids. The V gene's germline CDR1 is LGHNA and CDR2 YNFKEQ. CDR3 in DNA: TGTGCCAGCAGCCAAAGGAAGAACACAGATACGCAGTATTTT. It codes for CASSQRKNTDTQYF.

There are many counts of this clonotype. The J gene is TRBJ1-2, the V gene TRBV6-6; D remains ambiguous. The ends were cut back, 5 bases at V and 4 bases at J, with 17 bases in the middle. The length of the CDR3 is 15 residues. Germline-derived CDR1 and CDR2 are MNHNY and SVGAGI (reference sequence). The CDR3 bases are TGTGCCAGCAGTACCCCCAGCCCAGGACTCTATGGCTACACCTTC. It is translated as CASSTPSPGLYGYTF.

The V gene is TRBV28, the J gene TRBJ2-1, with 12 bases matching TRBD1. From germline, CDR1 is MDHEN and CDR2 SYDVKM. CDR3 length: 16 amino acids. After removal of 5 bases from V and 6 bases from J, the junction contained 8 bases not matched to a gene. CDR3: CASSTGTGGFFNEQFF. In DNA, the CDR3 is TGTGCCAGCAGTACGGGGACAGGGGGCTTTTTCAATGAGCAGTTCTTC.

The V gene is TRBV30, the J gene TRBJ1-3; maybe TRBD1 (5 bases). The CDR3 has 13 residues. The V and J ends lost 5 bases and 4 bases respectively, with 12 bases between them. Germline CDR1 GTSNPN, CDR2 SVGIG (reference sequence). CDR3 region: CAWGGEYGNTIYF. The CDR3, as DNA: TGTGCCTGGGGGGGGGAATACGGAAACACCATATATTTT. Supplemented by reference TRBV30 and TRBJ1-3, the full variable domain reads SQTIHQWPATLVQPVGSPLSLECTVEGTSNPNLYWYRQAAGRGLQLLFYSVGIGQISSEVPQNLSASRPQDRQFILSSKKLLLSDSGFYLCAWGGEYGNTIYFGEGSWLTVV.

This clonotype was counted only a few times. This chain links TRBV4-3 with TRBJ1-1; 7 positions match TRBD1. The CDR3 has 17 residues. J was trimmed by 5 bases and V by 1 base; bases with no gene match: 13. From germline, CDR1 is LGHNA and CDR2 YSLEER. CDR3 DNA sequence: TGCGCCAGCAGCCAAGGGGCCTACAGGGGCCCGGGAACTGAAGCTTTCTTT. It yields the protein CASSQGAYRGPGTEAFF.

This clonotype was recorded at least ten times. This rearrangement joins TRBV20-1 to TRBJ1-1; D is perhaps TRBD1 (5 bases). V was cut by 3 bases and J by 2 bases, with 19 bases left in between. CDR3 size: 16 residues. Germline V gene sequence: CDR1 DFQATT, CDR2 SNEGSKA (reference sequence). The CDR3, as DNA: TGCAGTGCTAGGTCCCTCCGGGACGGTTCCAACACTGAAGCTTTCTTT. Amino acid sequence: CSARSLRDGSNTEAFF.

On this clonotype: This may arise from a read error, as a much more abundant clone is one base away. The conserved final phenylalanine or tryptophan is absent from the CDR3, which likely points to a read error. The chain joins TRBV3-1 to TRBJ1-1, with a weak D call TRBD1 (6 bases). V lost 4 bases, J lost 1 base, and 10 bases lay in between. The CDR3 is 14 residues long. The germline CDR1 and CDR2 sequences are LGHDT and YNNKEL (reference sequence). This chain's CDR3 is CASSRQGQNTEAFL. The CDR3 DNA reads TGTGCCAGCAGCCGCCAGGGGCAGAACACTGAAGCTTTCCTT.

This clonotype was recorded at least ten times. The CDR3 bases are TGTGCCAGCAGCTTTTCCACTGAAGCTTTCTTT. Its translation: CASSFSTEAFF. V usage is TRBV14 and J usage is TRBJ1-1; D remains ambiguous. CDR1 is SGHDN and CDR2 is FVKESK in the germline V gene. The CDR3 is 11 residues long. With 5 bases removed from V and 4 bases from J, the gap between germline ends came to 5 bases.

This clonotype was seen many times. The V call is TRBV7-9, the J call TRBJ2-3, with D perhaps assigned TRBD1 or TRBD2 (5 bases each). Trimming removed 6 bases at V and 4 bases at J, with 11 bases between. The CDR3 has 13 amino acids. Germline loops: CDR1 SEHNR, CDR2 FQNEAQ (reference sequence). In DNA form, the CDR3 reads TGTGCCAGCAGGGACTGGGGGTCAGATACGCAGTATTTT. Protein sequence: CASRDWGSDTQYF.